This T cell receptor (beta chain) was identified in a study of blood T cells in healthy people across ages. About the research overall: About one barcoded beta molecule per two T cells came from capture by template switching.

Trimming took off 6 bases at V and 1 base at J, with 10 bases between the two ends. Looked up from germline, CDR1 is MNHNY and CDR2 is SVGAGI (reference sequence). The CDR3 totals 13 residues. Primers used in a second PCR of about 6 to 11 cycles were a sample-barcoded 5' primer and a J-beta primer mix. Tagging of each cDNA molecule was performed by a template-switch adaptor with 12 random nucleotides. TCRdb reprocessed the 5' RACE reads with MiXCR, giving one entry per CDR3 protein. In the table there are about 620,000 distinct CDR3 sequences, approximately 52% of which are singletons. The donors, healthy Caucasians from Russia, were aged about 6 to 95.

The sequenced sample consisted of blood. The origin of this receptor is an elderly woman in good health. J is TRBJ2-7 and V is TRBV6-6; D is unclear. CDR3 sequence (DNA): TGTGCCAGCAGGATAGACGGATCCTACGAGCAGTACTTC. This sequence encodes CASRIDGSYEQYF.